Sequencing of this T cell receptor (beta chain) was carried out in a study of T cell repertoires in cytomegalovirus infection. Study information: Public TCR beta signatures were indicative of both CMV infection and a matching HLA type. Study findings and constraints: Pooled public TCR beta family frequency picked out CMV carriers with the relevant HLA. The ex vivo response was dominated by HLA-C-restricted CMV-specific TCR beta clonotypes.

The sample holds many counts of this clonotype. As yet, its antigen is unknown. TCRdb re-analysed the reads in MiXCR, keeping a single row per CDR3 protein. The table records approximately 500,000 distinct CDR3 sequences, over 9% of them present only once. The clonotype originates from a human donor in good health (CMV status not recorded). Some clones in this sample may be carry-over from other donors' samples. Sequenced sample: PBMCs.

CDR3 sequence (DNA): TGTGCCAGCAGCGTTCTCGGGACAGGGTCGCCCGGGGAGCTGTTTTTT. Amino acids: CASSVLGTGSPGELFF. The chain combines TRBV7-3 with TRBJ2-2, with 9 nucleotides matching TRBD1. V was pared by 5 bases and J by 6 bases, with 10 bases of the junction left unmatched. Germline lookup yields CDR1 SGHTA and CDR2 FQGTGA. This CDR3 is built from 16 residues.